This TCR beta chain comes out of a study of regulatory T cells in long-lasting Graves disease. As to time point: persistent/refractory GD, antithyroid drugs over 5 years with positive TRAb. The TCR library was prepared using RNA isolated from PBMCs. Germline assignment: CDR1 SGHTA and CDR2 FQGNSA. CDR3 length equals 14 residues. About this clonotype: One base away lies a much larger clone, so this may be a sequencing read error. This CDR3 fails to terminate in the conserved phenylalanine or tryptophan, so it likely reflects a read error.

Sequencing libraries for TCR beta were prepared with iRepertoire HTBI primers and Arm-PCR of CDR3 regions. TCRdb called the multiplex PCR reads again in MiXCR, with one record for every CDR3 protein. The data show roughly 400,000 distinct CDR3 sequences, 20% to 25% seen once. The source material was peripheral blood mononuclear cells (PBMCs), sampled when the disease was refractory, from a patient treated with antithyroid drugs. The source is a female donor with Graves disease. The gene calls are TRBV7-2 and TRBJ2-5, with a tentative D call TRBD2 (5 bases). CDR3 bases: TGTGCCAGCAGCCCAGTCGGGATCCGAGAGGCCCAGTACCTC. Protein product: CASSPVGIREAQYL.